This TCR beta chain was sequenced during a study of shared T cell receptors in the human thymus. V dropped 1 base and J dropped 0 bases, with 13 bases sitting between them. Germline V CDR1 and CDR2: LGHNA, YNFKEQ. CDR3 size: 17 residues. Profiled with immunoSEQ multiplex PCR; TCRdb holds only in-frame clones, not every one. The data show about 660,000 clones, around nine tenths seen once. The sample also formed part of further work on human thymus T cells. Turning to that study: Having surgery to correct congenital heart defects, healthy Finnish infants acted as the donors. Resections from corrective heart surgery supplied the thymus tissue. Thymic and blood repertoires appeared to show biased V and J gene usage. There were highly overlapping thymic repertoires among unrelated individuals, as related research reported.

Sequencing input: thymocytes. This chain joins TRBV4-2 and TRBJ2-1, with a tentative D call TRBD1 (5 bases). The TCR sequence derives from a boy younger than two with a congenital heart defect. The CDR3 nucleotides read TGTGCCAGCAGCCAAGTGGGCGACAGAAGCTCCTACAATGAGCAGTTCTTC. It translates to CASSQVGDRSSYNEQFF.